Listed below are T cell receptor beta chains from one sample, sequenced in a study of blood T cell repertoires in COVID-19. This table comes from immunoSEQ multiplex PCR, and its TCRdb copy is limited to in-frame clones, with some not included. The sample lists 250,000 to 350,000 clones, 87% occurring once. The material sequenced was peripheral blood. These receptor sequences come from a man aged 18 to 30 with active or convalescent COVID-19. The CDR3 runs from the conserved cysteine through the conserved F or W. A D gene is named only where the DNA matches it firmly. Expanded clones get a size class; other rows say once, few or many, or leave the size out.

D gene: TRBD1
J gene: TRBJ2-7
clone size: .
V gene: TRBV5-1
CDR3 DNA: TGCGCCAGCAGCTTGCAGGGGGCCTACGAGCAGTACTTC
CDR3 protein: CASSLQGAYEQYF

D gene: TRBD2
J gene: TRBJ2-1
clone size: once
V gene: TRBV3-1/TRBV3-2
CDR3 DNA: TGTGCCAGCAGCCACCTAAGGACTAGCGGGAGCGGACACAATGAGCAGTTCTTC
CDR3 protein: CASSHLRTSGSGHNEQFF

D gene: TRBD1
J gene: TRBJ2-3
clone size: .
V gene: TRBV2
CDR3 DNA: TGTGCCAGCGGGGCGGGACAGGGTAGCACAGATACGCAGTATTTT
CDR3 protein: CASGAGQGSTDTQYF

D gene: TRBD2
J gene: TRBJ2-1
clone size: .
V gene: TRBV5-4
CDR3 DNA: TGTGCCAGCAGCGCCAGACTAGCGAGCCCTACCTACAATGAGCAGTTCTTC
CDR3 protein: CASSARLASPTYNEQFF

D gene: .
J gene: TRBJ2-1
clone size: once
V gene: TRBV18
CDR3 DNA: TGTGCCAGCTCACCCTCCCGGGTCCCCTCCTACAATGAGCAGTTCTTC
CDR3 protein: CASSPSRVPSYNEQFF

D gene: TRBD1
J gene: TRBJ2-2
clone size: .
V gene: TRBV5-6
CDR3 DNA: TGTGCCAGCAGCCCGAAACCGGGACAGGGGAGGGAGCTGTTTTTT
CDR3 protein: CASSPKPGQGRELFF

D gene: .
J gene: TRBJ2-7
clone size: .
V gene: TRBV19
CDR3 DNA: TGTGCCAGTAGGGCGGGACCCTACGAGCAGTACTTC
CDR3 protein: CASRAGPYEQYF

D gene: .
J gene: TRBJ2-7
clone size: .
V gene: TRBV4-1
CDR3 DNA: TGCGCCAGCAGCCTAGAGGGCAACTACGAGCAGTACTTC
CDR3 protein: CASSLEGNYEQYF

D gene: .
J gene: TRBJ1-1
clone size: .
V gene: TRBV7-6
CDR3 DNA: TGTGCCAGCAGCACGGACTGGAACACTGAAGCTTTCTTT
CDR3 protein: CASSTDWNTEAFF

D gene: .
J gene: TRBJ1-2
clone size: .
V gene: TRBV6-5
CDR3 DNA: TGTGCCAGCAGTTACAGGGAGGCAGGCTATGGCTACACCTTC
CDR3 protein: CASSYREAGYGYTF

D gene: TRBD2
J gene: TRBJ2-7
clone size: .
V gene: TRBV7-6
CDR3 DNA: TGTGCCAGCAGCCAGGGACTAGCGTACGAGCAGTACTTC
CDR3 protein: CASSQGLAYEQYF

D gene: .
J gene: TRBJ2-7
clone size: .
V gene: TRBV27
CDR3 DNA: TGTGCCAGCAGTTTATTTACAGGGGGGGACTACGAGCAGTACTTC
CDR3 protein: CASSLFTGGDYEQYF

D gene: TRBD1
J gene: TRBJ2-7
clone size: .
V gene: TRBV12-3/TRBV12-4
CDR3 DNA: TGTGCCAGCAGTGCTAGGGGGCTCGACGAGCAGTACTTC
CDR3 protein: CASSARGLDEQYF

D gene: .
J gene: TRBJ2-7
clone size: .
V gene: TRBV11-3
CDR3 DNA: TGTGCCAGCAGCTTAGGGCTAGTTTTCTACGAGCAGTACTTC
CDR3 protein: CASSLGLVFYEQYF

D gene: TRBD1
J gene: TRBJ2-1
clone size: .
V gene: TRBV29-1
CDR3 DNA: TGCAGCGTACCCCCGGGACAGGGGAACGACAATGAGCAGTTCTTC
CDR3 protein: CSVPPGQGNDNEQFF

D gene: .
J gene: TRBJ1-4
clone size: .
V gene: TRBV7-9
CDR3 DNA: TGTGCCAGCAGCTTAGAAAGATGGGGAGTCGGTGCTAATGAAAAACTGTTTTTT
CDR3 protein: CASSLERWGVGANEKLFF

D gene: .
J gene: TRBJ1-5
clone size: .
V gene: TRBV19
CDR3 DNA: TGTGCCAGTAGTATAGAGCAGTCAGGGATTCAGCCCCAGCATTTT
CDR3 protein: CASSIEQSGIQPQHF

D gene: TRBD1
J gene: TRBJ2-1
clone size: .
V gene: TRBV9
CDR3 DNA: TGTGCCAGCAGCCCACGTAGACAGGGGCACTACAATGAGCAGTTCTTC
CDR3 protein: CASSPRRQGHYNEQFF

D gene: TRBD1
J gene: TRBJ1-2
clone size: .
V gene: TRBV6-2/TRBV6-3
CDR3 DNA: TGTGCCAGCAGTAAAGGACAGGGGATTTATGGCTACACCTTC
CDR3 protein: CASSKGQGIYGYTF

D gene: .
J gene: TRBJ1-2
clone size: .
V gene: TRBV7-9
CDR3 DNA: TGTGCCAGCAGCAGTCAGGGTGGTAGGTCCCCCGGCTACACCTTC
CDR3 protein: CASSSQGGRSPGYTF

D gene: .
J gene: TRBJ1-1
clone size: .
V gene: TRBV5-1
CDR3 DNA: TGCGCCAGCAGCTTAGGGTGGGGGGACACTGAAGCTTTCTTT
CDR3 protein: CASSLGWGDTEAFF

D gene: TRBD2
J gene: TRBJ2-4
clone size: .
V gene: TRBV28
CDR3 DNA: TGTGCCATCCTCGGGGCTAGCGGAGGAAAAAACATTCAGTACTTC
CDR3 protein: CAILGASGGKNIQYF

D gene: .
J gene: TRBJ2-7
clone size: .
V gene: TRBV1
CDR3 DNA: TGCACCAGCAGCCAAGCGGGCTACGAGCAGTACTTC
CDR3 protein: CTSSQAGYEQYF

D gene: TRBD1
J gene: TRBJ1-2
clone size: once
V gene: TRBV7-9
CDR3 DNA: TGTGCCAGCAGCTCGACCGGGACAGGCCCTAACTATGGCTACACCTTC
CDR3 protein: CASSSTGTGPNYGYTF

D gene: .
J gene: TRBJ2-5
clone size: .
V gene: TRBV2
CDR3 DNA: TGTGCCAGCAGTGAACTTGTCCGAGAGACCCAGTACTTC
CDR3 protein: CASSELVRETQYF

D gene: .
J gene: TRBJ2-5
clone size: .
V gene: TRBV6-2/TRBV6-3
CDR3 DNA: TGTGCCAGCAGTTACTCCATAGCGAAGCAAGAGACCCAGTACTTC
CDR3 protein: CASSYSIAKQETQYF

D gene: TRBD2
J gene: TRBJ2-2
clone size: .
V gene: TRBV4-1
CDR3 DNA: TGCGCCACCAGGACTAGCGGGATCGGAACCGGGGAGCTGTTTTTT
CDR3 protein: CATRTSGIGTGELFF

D gene: .
J gene: TRBJ1-2
clone size: .
V gene: TRBV15
CDR3 DNA: TGTGCCACCAGCACGGGACTCCGTAACTATGGCTACACCTTC
CDR3 protein: CATSTGLRNYGYTF